One and the same sample provided the 27 T cell receptor beta chains below, sequenced in a study of shared clonotypes between healthy human individuals. The protocol was immunoSEQ multiplex PCR, while the TCRdb copy is restricted to in-frame clones and leaves out a portion. Of about 2.4 million clones listed, 93% are singletons. The specimen sequenced was naive CD4+ T cells from PBMCs. Subset given: CD45RA+ positively selected. The receptor set was obtained from a man between 18 and 29 years old in good health. Some clones in this sample may be carry-over from other donors' samples.

This clone was observed a single time. V usage is TRBV7-8 and J usage is TRBJ1-1; D is undetermined. CDR3 length: 13 residues. Between the trimmed V and J ends, which lost 6 bases and 2 bases, there was a span of 10 bases. CDR1 is SGHVS, CDR2 FQNEAQ, per germline. The CDR3, as DNA: TGTGCCAGCAGACTGGGCAGAAACACTGAAGCTTTCTTT. The encoded protein is CASRLGRNTEAFF.

This rearrangement joins TRBV4-1 to TRBJ1-1, with TRBD1 as a possible D gene (6 bases). There are 16 residues in the CDR3. CDR1 is MGHRA and CDR2 is YSYEKL in the germline V gene. Deletions cut 4 bases from V and 0 bases from J, with 15 bases between. This chain's CDR3 is CASSRGGGLLNTEAFF. CDR3 DNA sequence: TGCGCCAGCAGCCGGGGAGGGGGACTTTTGAACACTGAAGCTTTCTTT.

The rearrangement joins TRBV5-8 to TRBJ1-1; D is possibly TRBD1 (5 bases). Germline V gene lookup returns CDR1 SGHTS and CDR2 YDEGEE. The CDR3 loop spans 14 amino acids. V lost 2 bases, J lost 5 bases, and 13 bases lay in between. The chain's CDR3 is CASSFTRGVTEAFF. DNA for the CDR3: TGTGCCAGCAGCTTTACGCGGGGGGTGACTGAAGCTTTCTTT.

V is TRBV7-9 and J is TRBJ2-2, with 11 nucleotides matching TRBD2. CDR1 SEHNR and CDR2 FQNEAQ come from the germline V gene (reference sequence). Losses at the gene ends were 2 bases for V and 5 bases for J; bases not matched to a gene: 10. The CDR3 runs 18 residues. The CDR3 DNA reads as TGTGCCAGCAGCTTACCTAGCGGGAGGCTGGTTTGGACCGGGGAGCTGTTTTTT. The encoded protein is CASSLPSGRLVWTGELFF. Based on the CDR3 plus reference TRBV7-9 and TRBJ2-2, the full variable domain is DTGVSQNPRHKITKRGQNVTFRCDPISEHNRLYWYRQTLGQGPEFLTYFQNEAQLEKSRLLSDRFSAERPKGSFSTLEIQRTEQGDSAMYLCASSLPSGRLVWTGELFFGEGSRLTVL.

The chain uses TRBV28 and TRBJ1-5; no clear D. V was trimmed by 3 bases and J by 2 bases, leaving 14 bases between them. Germline values: CDR1 MDHEN, CDR2 SYDVKM. The CDR3 extends over 16 amino acids. In nucleotides, the CDR3 is TGTGCCAGCAGTTTCAAGGTTGGGAGGGGCAATCAGCCCCAGCATTTT. Translation: CASSFKVGRGNQPQHF.

CDR3 loop: CASSEPRQGSGANVLTF. The CDR3 DNA reads TGTGCCAGCAGTGAGCCCCGACAGGGGAGCGGGGCCAACGTCCTGACTTTC. The rearrangement uses TRBV25-1 and TRBJ2-6; 8 bases align to TRBD1. Germline V lookup: CDR1 MGHDK, CDR2 SYGVNS. V shed 3 bases, J shed 4 bases, and the junction held 8 bases outside the gene matches. The CDR3 is 17 amino acids.

The chain recombines TRBV7-2 with TRBJ2-5; D gene unclear. V was pared by 4 bases and J by 0 bases, with 15 bases between. The germline V gene has CDR1 SGHTA and CDR2 FQGNSA. The CDR3 runs to 16 residues. The CDR3: CASSSRPTTYQETQYF. DNA for the CDR3: TGTGCCAGCAGCTCCCGACCCACAACGTACCAAGAGACCCAGTACTTC.

V usage is TRBV6-4 and J usage is TRBJ2-1, with 10 bases lining up with TRBD1. The CDR3 extends over 15 amino acids. Germline V gene data show CDR1 as MRHNA and CDR2 as SNTAGT. Trimming cost V 4 bases and J 6 bases; bases outside gene matches: 6. CDR3 region: CASSAAGTGVNEQFF. As DNA, the CDR3 is TGTGCCAGCAGTGCGGCGGGGACAGGGGTCAATGAGCAGTTCTTC.

V usage is TRBV11-2 and J usage is TRBJ2-3; D is uncertain. CDR3 length: 14 amino acids. Germline V gives CDR1 SGHAT, CDR2 FQNNGV. V dropped 0 bases and J dropped 7 bases, with 11 bases sitting between them. CDR3 protein: CASSLDHSENTQYF. The CDR3 DNA is TGTGCCAGCAGCTTAGATCATTCGGAAAATACGCAGTATTTT.

J is TRBJ2-1 and V is TRBV5-1; 7 bases align to TRBD1. V lost 4 bases and J lost 8; bases outside the gene matches: 12. CDR3 length: 15 residues. In germline, CDR1 is SGHRS, CDR2 YFSETQ. This chain's CDR3 is CASSAQGVAFDEQFF. DNA for the CDR3: TGCGCCAGCAGCGCTCAGGGGGTAGCGTTCGATGAGCAGTTCTTC.

Concerning this clone itself: This sample includes further DNA sequences coding for the same CDR3. V gene TRBV6-1 combines with J gene TRBJ2-1, with 11 bases aligning to TRBD2. V gave up 4 bases and J gave up 4 bases; unmatched junction bases: 0. The CDR3 spans 14 residues. CDR1 and CDR2 (germline): MNHNS, SASEGT. The CDR3 loop is CASSVAGGYNEQFF. CDR3 bases: TGTGCCAGCAGTGTAGCGGGAGGGTACAATGAGCAGTTCTTC.

This sequence joins TRBV19 and TRBJ1-2; D not resolved. Trimming took 7 bases from V and 4 from J, leaving 10 bases between them. This CDR3 region has 12 residues. Germline lookup yields CDR1 LNHDA and CDR2 SQIVND (reference sequence). As DNA, the CDR3 is TGTGCCAGTAATGAAGGTGTCTATGGCTACACCTTC. Protein product: CASNEGVYGYTF.

Points on this clone: Other nucleotide sequences from this sample produce the same CDR3. The chain is built from TRBV4-3 and TRBJ2-1; 13 bases align to TRBD2. The CDR3 is made up of 16 amino acids. Unmatched junction bases numbered 0, after V lost 0 bases and J lost 4 bases. Germline-derived CDR1 and CDR2 are LGHNA and YSLEER. The CDR3: CASSQELAGGYNEQFF. CDR3 sequence (DNA): TGCGCCAGCAGCCAAGAACTAGCGGGAGGGTACAATGAGCAGTTCTTC.

The chain employs TRBV10-3 and TRBJ1-2; no reliable D call. The CDR3 extends over 17 amino acids. CDR1 and CDR2 (germline): ENHRY, SYGVKD. Deletions cut 0 bases from V and 7 bases from J, with 21 bases between. This CDR3 is CAISESISTIPRGGYTF. The CDR3 coding sequence is TGTGCCATCAGTGAGTCGATAAGTACGATACCCCGGGGTGGCTACACCTTC.

The chain recombines TRBV19 with TRBJ2-2, with 9 positions matching TRBD1. Germline V gene sequence: CDR1 LNHDA, CDR2 SQIVND (reference sequence). V shed 5 bases, J shed 3 bases, and the junction held 4 bases outside the gene matches. The CDR3 spans 15 residues. The CDR3 region is CASSHRGLDTGELFF. In DNA, the CDR3 is TGTGCCAGTAGTCACAGGGGGCTGGACACCGGGGAGCTGTTTTTT.

The CDR3 is CASSSGRVPNTEAFF. CDR3 in DNA: TGTGCCAGCTCATCAGGGAGGGTGCCGAACACTGAAGCTTTCTTT. The rearrangement links TRBV18 to TRBJ1-1; tentative D call: TRBD1 (5 bases). The CDR3 runs to 15 residues. The ends were cut back, 5 bases at V and 1 base at J, with 14 bases in the middle. Germline loops: CDR1 KGHSH, CDR2 LQKENI.

About this clone: At the DNA level, this CDR3 is encoded by other sequences in the same sample as well. This rearrangement joins TRBV9 to TRBJ2-1; tentative D call: TRBD2 (6 bases). The germline V gene has CDR1 SGDLS and CDR2 YYNGEE. The ends were cut back, 2 bases at V and 2 bases at J, with 8 bases in the middle. CDR3 length equals 14 residues. CDR3 sequence: CASSVGGAYNEQFF. CDR3 in DNA: TGTGCCAGCAGCGTCGGAGGGGCCTACAATGAGCAGTTCTTC. The full variable domain, rest sourced from reference TRBV9 and TRBJ2-1, is DSGVTQTPKHLITATGQRVTLRCSPRSGDLSVYWYQQSLDQGLQFLIQYYNGEERAKGNILERFSAQQFPDLHSELNLSSLELGDSALYFCASSVGGAYNEQFFGPGTRLTVL.

DNA of the CDR3: TGTGCCAGCTCACCATGGGACACCTATGAGCAGTTCTTC. The encoded protein is CASSPWDTYEQFF. This sequence joins TRBV18 and TRBJ2-1; maybe TRBD1 (6 bases). V lost 2 bases to trimming and J lost 8 bases, with 10 bases between them. The CDR3 runs to 13 residues. Germline CDR1 and CDR2: KGHSH and LQKENI.

CDR3 in DNA: TGTGCCAGCAACCCCCCGGGGGACAGGGCTCAAGAGACCCAGTACTTC. This translates into CASNPPGDRAQETQYF. The rearrangement uses TRBV28 and TRBJ2-5; 9 bases map to TRBD1. This CDR3 has 16 amino acids. In germline, CDR1 is MDHEN, CDR2 SYDVKM. V shed 7 bases, J shed 2 bases, and the junction held 11 bases outside the gene matches.

In this sample, this clone turned up once. V and J are TRBV29-1 and TRBJ2-7, with 10 bases fitting TRBD2. V trimming: 0 bases; J trimming: 5 bases; junction bases outside the gene matches: 4. Germline V CDR1 and CDR2: SQVTM, ANQGSEA. This CDR3 has 14 residues. DNA of the CDR3: TGCAGCGTTGAAGATCGCCTAGCGGGAGACGAGCAGTACTTC. Its translation is CSVEDRLAGDEQYF.

This clone was picked up one time. The rearrangement joins TRBV4-2 to TRBJ2-5; D ambiguous. This CDR3 contains 13 residues. The V gene lost 2 bases and the J gene lost 5 bases, with 9 bases spanning the gap. CDR1 and CDR2 (germline): LGHNA, YNFKEQ. CDR3 sequence (DNA): TGTGCCAGCAGCCAACAGACCGGGGAGACCCAGTACTTC. Protein sequence: CASSQQTGETQYF.

The J gene is TRBJ2-7, the V gene TRBV6-1; 8 positions agree with TRBD2. Germline V gene sequence: CDR1 MNHNS, CDR2 SASEGT. CDR3 size: 15 residues. With 2 bases clipped from V and 2 bases from J, the junction kept 5 bases outside the gene matches. The CDR3 region has the DNA TGTGCCAGCAGTGAAATAGGAGCGGGAGCCTACGAGCAGTACTTC. This sequence encodes CASSEIGAGAYEQYF.

CDR3 sequence reads: CAWSESPGQGFHEQYF. CDR3 in DNA: TGTGCCTGGAGTGAAAGCCCGGGACAGGGCTTCCACGAGCAGTACTTC. This chain uses TRBV30 with TRBJ2-7; 9 nucleotides match TRBD1. The CDR3 totals 16 residues. In germline, CDR1 is GTSNPN, CDR2 SVGIG (reference sequence). V was clipped by 1 base and J by 5 bases; unmatched bases: 12.

The chain joins TRBV28 to TRBJ2-5, with D perhaps matching TRBD1 (7 bases). The V gene's germline CDR1 is MDHEN and CDR2 SYDVKM. The CDR3 sequence is 15 residues long. V was cut by 6 bases and J by 3 bases, with 17 bases left in between. CDR3 residues: CASSLAARGKETQYF. The CDR3 nucleotides read TGTGCCAGCAGCTTAGCGGCCAGGGGGAAAGAGACCCAGTACTTC.

The chain links TRBV4-3 to TRBJ2-5; TRBD2 matches 7 bases. In germline, CDR1 is LGHNA, CDR2 YSLEER. Germline trimming cut 0 bases from V and 1 base from J; bases unmatched to any gene: 14. The CDR3 length is 19 residues. CDR3 sequence: CASSQEIPGASGFQETQYF. The CDR3 DNA sequence: TGCGCCAGCAGCCAAGAGATCCCCGGGGCTAGCGGTTTCCAAGAGACCCAGTACTTC.

The chain employs TRBV27 and TRBJ2-2; D gene uncertain. The V gene's germline CDR1 is MNHEY and CDR2 SMNVEV (reference sequence). Trimming removed 4 bases at V and 7 bases at J, with 16 bases between. The CDR3 runs to 15 residues. The CDR3 bases are TGTGCCAGCAGTTCATCTCGAGCCGGTAGCGGGGAGCTGTTTTTT. It is translated as CASSSSRAGSGELFF.

The chain links TRBV5-1 to TRBJ2-3; D unresolved. V was shortened by 0 bases and J by 3 bases, with 8 bases between the two germline ends. The germline CDR1 and CDR2 sequences are SGHRS and YFSETQ. The CDR3 is made up of 14 amino acids. CDR3 amino acids: CASSLERVTDTQYF. DNA for the CDR3: TGCGCCAGCAGCTTGGAACGGGTTACAGATACGCAGTATTTT.